Reported below is one TCR beta chain. Its antigen remains unknown. The sample belongs to a study of T cell clonotyping in hematopoietic cell transplantation. Data came from immunoSEQ multiplex PCR; TCRdb stores just in-frame clones and leaves some out. The sample consists of roughly 80,000 clones, 95% to 97% of them appearing once. Trimming pared 1 base from V and 4 bases from J, leaving 4 bases between. This CDR3 spans 12 amino acids. The germline CDR1 and CDR2 sequences are PRHDT and FYEKMQ (reference sequence). Time point defined: recipient sample about 28 days before transplant, after cytoreduction. Study findings and constraints: Without cell sorting, CD4 versus CD8 contributions remain unresolved. Higher Inverse Simpson Index values in graft donor and pretransplant recipient predicted broader posttransplant TCR diversity. Recipient TCR diversity dropped after transplant; expanded clonotypes rose from day 30 to 180.

V usage is TRBV13 and J usage is TRBJ1-2, with D unclear. This receptor was obtained from a woman aged 50 to 60 with acute myeloid leukemia. Some clones in this sample may be carry-over from other donors' samples. The material sequenced was peripheral blood mononuclear cells, taken before stem cell transplant. As DNA, the CDR3 is TGTGCCAGCAGCTTAGTCCTCTATGGCTACACCTTC. Protein: CASSLVLYGYTF.